This T cell receptor beta chain was sequenced during a study of OX40 agonist ivuxolimab in advanced cancers. Study-wide points: Dosing at 0.1 to 3.0 mg/kg was accompanied by clonal expansion of CD4+ and CD8+ blood T cells by week 6. Individuals who were partial responders at 0.1-3.0 mg/kg had clonal expansion that ranked among the lowest.

There are 14 residues in the CDR3. Trimming cost V 5 bases and J 4 bases, with 12 bases left between them. Looked up from germline, CDR1 is LNHDA and CDR2 is SQIVND (reference sequence). This clone was detected a few times. No antigen is known for it. Peripheral blood came from all dose cohorts at three timepoints. The assay was immunoSEQ multiplex PCR, and TCRdb's table has in-frame clones only and misses some. The sample consists of 40,000 to 50,000 clones, about 90% of them appearing once. The V gene is TRBV19, the J gene TRBJ2-1; TRBD2 might be the D (6 bases). The sample in question was CD4+ or CD8+ T cells sorted from blood, obtained in a trial of the OX40 agonist ivuxolimab. The sequence was collected from an adult with an advanced solid tumor such as melanoma, head and neck, liver or kidney cancer. The CDR3 coding sequence is TGTGCCAGTAGTGGTGGCGGGGATTACAATGAGCAGTTCTTC. Protein product: CASSGGGDYNEQFF.